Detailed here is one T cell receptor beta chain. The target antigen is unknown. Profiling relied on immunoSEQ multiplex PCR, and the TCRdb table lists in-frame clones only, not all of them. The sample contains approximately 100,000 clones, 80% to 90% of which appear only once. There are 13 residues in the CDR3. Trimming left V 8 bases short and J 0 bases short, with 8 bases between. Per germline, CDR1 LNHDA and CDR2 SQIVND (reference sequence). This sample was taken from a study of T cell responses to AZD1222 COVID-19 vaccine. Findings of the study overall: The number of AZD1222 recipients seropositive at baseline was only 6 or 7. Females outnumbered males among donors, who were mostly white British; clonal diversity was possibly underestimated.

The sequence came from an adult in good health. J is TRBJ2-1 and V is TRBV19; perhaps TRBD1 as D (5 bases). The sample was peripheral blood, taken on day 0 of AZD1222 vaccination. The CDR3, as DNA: TGTGCCAGTGACAGCAGCTCCTACAATGAGCAGTTCTTC. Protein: CASDSSSYNEQFF.